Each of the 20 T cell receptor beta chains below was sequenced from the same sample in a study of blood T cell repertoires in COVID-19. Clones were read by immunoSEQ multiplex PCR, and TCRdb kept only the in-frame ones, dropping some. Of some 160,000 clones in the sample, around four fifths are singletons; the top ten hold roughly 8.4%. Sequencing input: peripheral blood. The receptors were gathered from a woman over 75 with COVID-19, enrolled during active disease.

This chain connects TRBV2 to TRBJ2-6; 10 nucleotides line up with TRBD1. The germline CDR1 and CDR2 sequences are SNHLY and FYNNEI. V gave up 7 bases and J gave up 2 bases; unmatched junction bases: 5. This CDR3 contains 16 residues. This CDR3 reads CASTRDRGTGANVLTF. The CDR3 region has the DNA TGTGCCAGCACCAGGGACAGGGGAACTGGGGCCAACGTCCTGACTTTC.

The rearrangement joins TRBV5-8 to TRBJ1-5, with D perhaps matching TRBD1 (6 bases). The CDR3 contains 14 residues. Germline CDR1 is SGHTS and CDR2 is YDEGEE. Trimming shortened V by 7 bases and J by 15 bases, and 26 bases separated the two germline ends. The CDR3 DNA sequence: TGTGCCAGCGGCCACAGGGCTCCCGTGGGTAACCGGCATTTT. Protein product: CASGHRAPVGNRHF. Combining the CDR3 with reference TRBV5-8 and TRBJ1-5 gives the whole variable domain EAGVTQSPTHLIKTRGQQATLRCSPISGHTSVYWYQQALGLGLQFLLWYDEGEERNRGNFPPRFSGRQFPNYSSELNVNALELEDSALYLCASGHRAPVGNRHFGDGTRLSIL.

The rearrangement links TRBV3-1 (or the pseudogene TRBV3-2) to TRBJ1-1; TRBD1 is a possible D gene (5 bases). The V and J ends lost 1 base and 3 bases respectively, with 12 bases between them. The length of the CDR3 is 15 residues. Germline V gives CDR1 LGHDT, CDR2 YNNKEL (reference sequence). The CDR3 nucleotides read TGTGCCAGCAGCCAAGCGAGGCCGGGGGACACTGAAGCTTTCTTT. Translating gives CASSQARPGDTEAFF.

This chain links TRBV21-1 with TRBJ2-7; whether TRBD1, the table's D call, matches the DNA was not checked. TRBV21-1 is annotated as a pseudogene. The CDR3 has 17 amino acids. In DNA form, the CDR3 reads TGTGCCAGCAGCAAAGTCTCGGCTTTTAGGACAGCCTTTGAGCAGTACTTC. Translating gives CASSKVSAFRTAFEQYF.

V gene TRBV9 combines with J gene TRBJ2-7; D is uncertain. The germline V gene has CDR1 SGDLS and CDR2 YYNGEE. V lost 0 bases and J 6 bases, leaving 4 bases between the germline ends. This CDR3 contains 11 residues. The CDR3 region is CASSVGVEQYF. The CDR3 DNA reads TGTGCCAGCAGCGTAGGCGTCGAGCAGTACTTC.

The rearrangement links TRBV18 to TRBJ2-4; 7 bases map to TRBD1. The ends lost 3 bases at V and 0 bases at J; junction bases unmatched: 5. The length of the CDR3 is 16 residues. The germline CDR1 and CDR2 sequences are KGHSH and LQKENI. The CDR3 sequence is CASSPPGQLAKNIQYF. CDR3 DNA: TGTGCCAGCTCACCGCCGGGACAGCTAGCCAAAAACATTCAGTACTTC. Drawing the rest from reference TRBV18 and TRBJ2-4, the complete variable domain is NAGVMQNPRHLVRRRGQEARLRCSPMKGHSHVYWYRQLPEEGLKFMVYLQKENIIDESGMPKERFSAEFPKEGPSILRIQQVVRGDSAAYFCASSPPGQLAKNIQYFGAGTRLSVL.

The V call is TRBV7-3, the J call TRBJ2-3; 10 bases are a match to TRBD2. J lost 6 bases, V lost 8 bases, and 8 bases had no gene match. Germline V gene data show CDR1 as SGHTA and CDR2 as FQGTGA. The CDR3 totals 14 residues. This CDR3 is CASLAGGTDDTQYF. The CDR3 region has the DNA TGTGCCAGCTTAGCGGGAGGAACAGACGATACGCAGTATTTT. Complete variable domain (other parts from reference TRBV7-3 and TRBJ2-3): GAGVSQTPSNKVTEKGKYVELRCDPISGHTALYWYRQSLGQGPEFLIYFQGTGAADDSGLPNDRFFAVRPEGSVSTLKIQRTERGDSAVYLCASLAGGTDDTQYFGPGTRLTVL.

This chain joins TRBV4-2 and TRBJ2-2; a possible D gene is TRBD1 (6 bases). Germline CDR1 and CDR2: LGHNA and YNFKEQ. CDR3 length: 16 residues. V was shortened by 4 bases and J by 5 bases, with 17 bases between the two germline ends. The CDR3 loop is CASSLFSGRGTGELFF. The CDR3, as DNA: TGTGCCAGCAGCCTATTTTCAGGCAGGGGAACCGGGGAGCTGTTTTTT.

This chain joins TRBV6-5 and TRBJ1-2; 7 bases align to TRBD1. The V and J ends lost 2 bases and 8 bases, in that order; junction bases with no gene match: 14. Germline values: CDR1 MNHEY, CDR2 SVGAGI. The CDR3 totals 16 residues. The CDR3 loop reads CASSYLDRTHLKGYTF. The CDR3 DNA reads TGTGCCAGCAGTTACCTGGACAGGACTCACCTTAAGGGCTACACCTTC.

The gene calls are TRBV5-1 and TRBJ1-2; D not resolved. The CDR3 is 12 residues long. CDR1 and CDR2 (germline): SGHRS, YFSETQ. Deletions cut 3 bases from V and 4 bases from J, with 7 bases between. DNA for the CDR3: TGCGCCAGCAGCTCGACAACCTATGGCTACACCTTC. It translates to CASSSTTYGYTF. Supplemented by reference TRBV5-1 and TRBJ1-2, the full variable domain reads KAGVTQTPRYLIKTRGQQVTLSCSPISGHRSVSWYQQTPGQGLQFLFEYFSETQRNKGNFPGRFSGRQFSNSRSEMNVSTLELGDSALYLCASSSTTYGYTFGSGTRLTVV.

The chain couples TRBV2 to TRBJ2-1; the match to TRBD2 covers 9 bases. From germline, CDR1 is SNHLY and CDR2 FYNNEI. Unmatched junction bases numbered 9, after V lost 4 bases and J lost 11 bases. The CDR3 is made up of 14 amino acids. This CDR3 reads CASSGLAEGLQQFF. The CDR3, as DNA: TGTGCCAGCAGTGGACTAGCGGAGGGACTACAGCAGTTCTTC.

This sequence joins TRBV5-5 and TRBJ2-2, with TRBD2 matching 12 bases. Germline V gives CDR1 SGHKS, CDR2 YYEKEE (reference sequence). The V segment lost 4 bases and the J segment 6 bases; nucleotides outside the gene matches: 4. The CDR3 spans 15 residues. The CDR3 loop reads CASSLAGGLAGELFF. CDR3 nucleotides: TGTGCCAGCAGCCTAGCGGGGGGGCTCGCCGGGGAGCTGTTTTTT. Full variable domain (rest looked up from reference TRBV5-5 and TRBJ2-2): DAGVTQSPTHLIKTRGQQVTLRCSPISGHKSVSWYQQVLGQGPQFIFQYYEKEERGRGNFPDRFSARQFPNYSSELNVNALLLGDSALYLCASSLAGGLAGELFFGEGSRLTVL.

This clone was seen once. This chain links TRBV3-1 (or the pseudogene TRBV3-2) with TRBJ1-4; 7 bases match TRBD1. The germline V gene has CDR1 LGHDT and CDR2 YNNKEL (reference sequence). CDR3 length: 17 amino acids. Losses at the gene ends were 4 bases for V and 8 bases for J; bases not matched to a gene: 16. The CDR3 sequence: CASSLISTGRRGEKLFF. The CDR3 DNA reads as TGTGCCAGCAGCCTCATTTCGACAGGGCGGAGGGGAGAAAAACTGTTTTTT.

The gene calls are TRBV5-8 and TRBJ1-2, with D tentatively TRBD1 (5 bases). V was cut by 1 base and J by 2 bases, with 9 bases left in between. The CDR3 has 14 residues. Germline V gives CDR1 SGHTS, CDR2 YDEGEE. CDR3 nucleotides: TGTGCCAGCAGCTTGCCAGGGATGAACTATGGCTACACCTTC. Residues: CASSLPGMNYGYTF.

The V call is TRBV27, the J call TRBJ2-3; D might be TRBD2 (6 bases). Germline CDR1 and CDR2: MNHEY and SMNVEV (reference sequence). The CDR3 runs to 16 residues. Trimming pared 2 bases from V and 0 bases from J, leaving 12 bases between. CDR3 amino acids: CASSLAGLGSTDTQYF. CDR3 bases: TGTGCCAGCAGTTTAGCGGGGCTGGGGAGCACAGATACGCAGTATTTT.

The chain's CDR3 is CASRPGQNTEAFF. The DNA of the CDR3 is TGTGCCAGCAGACCGGGACAGAACACTGAAGCTTTCTTT. The chain links TRBV5-4 to TRBJ1-1; a weak D match, TRBD1 (6 bases). The CDR3 is made up of 13 amino acids. Between the trimmed V and J ends, which lost 5 bases and 1 base, there was a span of 9 bases. CDR1 is SGHNT and CDR2 is YYREEE in the germline V gene (reference sequence).

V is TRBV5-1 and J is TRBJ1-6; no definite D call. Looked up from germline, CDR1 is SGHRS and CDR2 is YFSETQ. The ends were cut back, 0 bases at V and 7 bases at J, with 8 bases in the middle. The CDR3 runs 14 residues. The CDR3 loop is CASSLDGENSPLHF. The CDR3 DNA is TGCGCCAGCAGCTTGGACGGGGAAAATTCACCCCTCCACTTT.

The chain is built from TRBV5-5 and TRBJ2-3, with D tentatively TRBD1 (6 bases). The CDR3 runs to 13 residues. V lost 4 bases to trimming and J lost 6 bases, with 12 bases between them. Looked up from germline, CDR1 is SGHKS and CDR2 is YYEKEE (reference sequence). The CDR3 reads CASSATGPDTQYF. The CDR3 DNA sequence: TGTGCCAGCAGCGCAACAGGGCCCGATACGCAGTATTTT.

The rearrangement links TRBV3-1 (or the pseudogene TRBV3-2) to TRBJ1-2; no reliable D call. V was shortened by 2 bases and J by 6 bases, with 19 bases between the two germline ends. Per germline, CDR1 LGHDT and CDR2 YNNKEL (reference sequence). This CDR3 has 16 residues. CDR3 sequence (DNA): TGTGCCAGCAGCCAACCTGGGGTAGAGGGCGGTGATGGCTACACCTTC. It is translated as CASSQPGVEGGDGYTF.

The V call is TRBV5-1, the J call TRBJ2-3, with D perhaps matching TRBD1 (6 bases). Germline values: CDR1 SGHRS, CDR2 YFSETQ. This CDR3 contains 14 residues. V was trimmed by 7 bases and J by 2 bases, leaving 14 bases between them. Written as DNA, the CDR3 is TGCGCCAGCGCCCGGACAGATGCCACAGATACGCAGTATTTT. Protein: CASARTDATDTQYF.